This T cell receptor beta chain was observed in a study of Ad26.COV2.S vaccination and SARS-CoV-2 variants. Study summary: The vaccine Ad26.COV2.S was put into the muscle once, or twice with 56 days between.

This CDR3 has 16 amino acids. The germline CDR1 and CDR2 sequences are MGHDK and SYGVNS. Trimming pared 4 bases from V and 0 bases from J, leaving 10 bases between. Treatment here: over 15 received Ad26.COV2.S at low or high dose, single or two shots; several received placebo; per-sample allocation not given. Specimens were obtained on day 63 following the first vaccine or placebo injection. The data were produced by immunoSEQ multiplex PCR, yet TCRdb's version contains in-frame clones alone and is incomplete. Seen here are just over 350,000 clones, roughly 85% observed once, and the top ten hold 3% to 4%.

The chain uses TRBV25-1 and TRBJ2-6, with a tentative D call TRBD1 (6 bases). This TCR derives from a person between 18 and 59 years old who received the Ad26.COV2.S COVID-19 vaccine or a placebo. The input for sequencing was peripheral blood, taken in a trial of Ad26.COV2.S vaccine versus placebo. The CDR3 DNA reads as TGTGCCAGCAGTGCAACAGGGACCTCTGGGGCCAACGTCCTGACTTTC. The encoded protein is CASSATGTSGANVLTF.